A single sample gave rise to the 20 T cell receptor beta chains below, sequenced in a study of T cell clusters in autoimmune cytopenias. One tube held mixed TRB-A and TRB-B primer pools for touch-down PCR. TCRdb re-analyzed the multiplex PCR reads; it lists each CDR3 protein once, without DNA. The sample table includes around 4,800 distinct CDR3 sequences. TRB amplification used 250 ng of peripheral blood genomic DNA. Source material: peripheral blood. Source of these receptors: a human donor with an autoimmune cytopenia or autoimmune hepatitis (not recorded which).

This sequence joins TRBV18 and TRBJ2-3; TCRdb lists TRBD2, though no DNA is available to test this call. CDR3 length: 22 amino acids. Germline assignment: CDR1 KGHSH and CDR2 LQKENI. CDR3 protein: CASSPNLPLAGGLKIGTDTQYF.

By frequency, this clonotype is medium-sized (0.01 to 0.1%). This sequence joins TRBV12-3 or TRBV12-4 and TRBJ2-3; the D call of TRBD1 rests on TCRdb alone, since no DNA is present to check it. This CDR3 region has 14 residues. The CDR3 sequence is CASSLVDNTDTQYF.

The CDR3 is CAWTWGKNYEQYF. This chain connects TRBV30 to TRBJ2-7; the D call from TCRdb, TRBD1, cannot be confirmed without DNA. Germline CDR1 reads GTSNPN; CDR2 reads SVGIG (reference sequence). There are 13 residues in the CDR3.

V is TRBV6-1 and J is TRBJ2-7; TCRdb returns TRBD1, unconfirmable since there is no DNA. This CDR3 spans 14 amino acids. The germline V gene has CDR1 MNHNS and CDR2 SASEGT. CDR3 sequence: CASSEDGRSYEQYF.

By frequency, this clonotype registers medium-sized. The rearrangement links TRBV19 to TRBJ2-5; TCRdb calls TRBD1, which cannot be checked without DNA. Germline loops: CDR1 LNHDA, CDR2 SQIVND (reference sequence). This CDR3 contains 14 residues. The CDR3 region is CASSMQGGTETQYF.

The V call is TRBV18, the J call TRBJ1-1. Germline V CDR1 and CDR2: KGHSH, LQKENI. The CDR3 contains 12 residues. The CDR3 region is CASSGPNTEAFF.

The chain carries TRBV12-3 or TRBV12-4 and TRBJ2-5; TCRdb gives TRBD2 as the D gene, but with no DNA this cannot be confirmed. This CDR3 is 12 amino acids long. CDR3 protein: CASTLGAETQYF.

This chain uses TRBV6-6 with TRBJ1-1. The germline CDR1 and CDR2 sequences are MNHNY and SVGAGI (reference sequence). The CDR3 has 16 amino acids. The CDR3 region is CASSDPRGAGDTEAFF.

This clonotype is called medium-sized based on its frequency. The rearrangement links TRBV11-3 to TRBJ2-1; the D call of TRBD1 rests on TCRdb alone, since no DNA is present to check it. Germline assignment: CDR1 SGHNT and CDR2 YENEEA. This CDR3 contains 12 residues. The CDR3: CASSSRGEEQFF.

By frequency, this clonotype registers medium-sized. V is TRBV13 and J is TRBJ1-2; TCRdb returns TRBD1, unconfirmable since there is no DNA. The CDR3 runs to 14 residues. CDR1 is PRHDT, CDR2 FYEKMQ, per germline (reference sequence). Here the CDR3 reads CASSRLTGGHGYTF.

This clonotype shows up as medium-sized by frequency. V usage is TRBV18 and J usage is TRBJ1-2. Germline V CDR1 and CDR2: KGHSH, LQKENI. The CDR3 spans 15 residues. The CDR3 loop reads CASSPPMVWSYGYTF. Looking up the rest from reference TRBV18 and TRBJ1-2 gives the full variable domain: NAGVMQNPRHLVRRRGQEARLRCSPMKGHSHVYWYRQLPEEGLKFMVYLQKENIIDESGMPKERFSAEFPKEGPSILRIQQVVRGDSAAYFCASSPPMVWSYGYTFGSGTRLTVV.

This clonotype is called medium-sized based on its frequency. J is TRBJ2-1 and V is TRBV6-1; the TRBD1 assignment by TCRdb is unverifiable without DNA. This CDR3 spans 13 amino acids. Germline V lookup: CDR1 MNHNS, CDR2 SASEGT. The CDR3 reads CASSVDRVYEQFF.

The genes are TRBV7-9 and TRBJ1-4; the TCRdb call, TRBD1, lacks DNA for checking. Per the germline V gene, CDR1 is SEHNR and CDR2 is FQNEAQ (reference sequence). The CDR3 has 17 amino acids. The CDR3 protein is CASSLLVDRTFNEKLFF. Combining the CDR3 with reference TRBV7-9 and TRBJ1-4 gives the whole variable domain DTGVSQNPRHKITKRGQNVTFRCDPISEHNRLYWYRQTLGQGPEFLTYFQNEAQLEKSRLLSDRFSAERPKGSFSTLEIQRTEQGDSAMYLCASSLLVDRTFNEKLFFGSGTQLSVL.

In terms of frequency, this clonotype is medium-sized (0.01 to 0.1%). This sequence joins TRBV19 and TRBJ2-7; the D gene TCRdb calls, TRBD1, cannot be checked with no DNA. CDR3 length: 14 residues. Germline V gene data show CDR1 as LNHDA and CDR2 as SQIVND (reference sequence). The CDR3 reads CASSKGTGTYEQYF.

Frequency places this clonotype as medium-sized. The rearrangement joins TRBV5-6 to TRBJ2-4. Germline loops: CDR1 SGHDT, CDR2 YYEEEE. The CDR3 contains 13 residues. This CDR3 reads CASSGVAKNIQYF.

V and J are TRBV5-4 and TRBJ1-1. This CDR3 region has 13 residues. Per germline, CDR1 SGHNT and CDR2 YYREEE (reference sequence). This chain's CDR3 is CASSSPFRDEAFF.

This chain joins TRBV28 and TRBJ2-1. The CDR3 totals 12 residues. Per germline, CDR1 MDHEN and CDR2 SYDVKM. CDR3 sequence reads: CASSLSVGEQFF.

This clonotype is identified as medium-sized from frequency. This sequence joins TRBV29-1 and TRBJ1-1. CDR3 length: 13 amino acids. Germline lookup yields CDR1 SQVTM and CDR2 ANQGSEA. The CDR3 is CSVVPGGGTEAFF.

This clonotype is called medium-sized based on its frequency. The rearrangement joins TRBV6-5 to TRBJ1-2; as DNA is missing, the TRBD1 call by TCRdb cannot be tested. This CDR3 contains 11 residues. Germline-derived CDR1 and CDR2 are MNHEY and SVGAGI. The CDR3 loop is CASSYEGVRTF.

The V call is TRBV18, the J call TRBJ1-5; TCRdb returns TRBD1, unconfirmable since there is no DNA. The germline V gene encodes CDR1 KGHSH and CDR2 LQKENI. The CDR3 is made up of 16 amino acids. This chain's CDR3 is CASSPPGTGANQPQHF. The complete variable domain, with remaining parts taken from reference TRBV18 and TRBJ1-5, reads NAGVMQNPRHLVRRRGQEARLRCSPMKGHSHVYWYRQLPEEGLKFMVYLQKENIIDESGMPKERFSAEFPKEGPSILRIQQVVRGDSAAYFCASSPPGTGANQPQHFGDGTRLSIL.